The entry below gives a single T cell receptor beta chain sequence along with its context. What it binds is not known. These data come from a study of T cell responses to AZD1222 COVID-19 vaccine. Findings and caveats of the study: There were mostly white British donors and more females than males, and clonal diversity was possibly underestimated. Spike was spanned by vaccine-associated CD4 TCRs, with dominance at 160-218 and 743-854. Compared with day 0, the breadth and depth of the Spike-specific TCR repertoire rose significantly after two doses of AZD1222.

Only in-frame clones appear in the TCRdb table, and some are missing; sequencing was by immunoSEQ multiplex PCR. Of under 70,000 clones in the sample, around 89% were seen once. This CDR3 has 16 amino acids. In germline, CDR1 is SNHLY, CDR2 FYNNEI. The J segment lost 3 bases and the V segment lost 3 bases, leaving 3 bases of the junction unmatched. Second doses at about 4 or about 12 weeks were pooled. This TCR was recovered from an adult who received the AZD1222 COVID-19 vaccine. The sample consisted of peripheral blood, taken 28 days after the second AZD1222 dose. The V gene is TRBV2, the J gene TRBJ2-1, with 12 bases identical to TRBD2. For the CDR3, the DNA is TGTGCCAGCAGTGAGTTGGGACTAGCGGGCTACAATGAGCAGTTCTTC. It is translated as CASSELGLAGYNEQFF.